The 21 T cell receptor beta chains given below trace back to one sample, sequenced in a study of radiation and T cells in renal cell carcinoma (dated by TCRdb to the early 2020s). The sample's time point, from its label and the paper: blood 4 weeks post-SBRT, at nephrectomy. The treatment or condition label, read with the paper, signifies: 15 Gy SBRT to primary tumor, nephrectomy 4 weeks later. The library was produced with the immunoSEQ multiplex PCR assay. TCRdb retrieved this table from immuneACCESS and kept in-frame rearrangements only. Not all clones are present; in checked studies, unresolved V genes account for under half, and no reason is known for the remainder. Recorded for this sample are 120,000 to 150,000 clones; 86% of them occurred a single time. The ten largest clones represent around 17% of the sample. The starting material was blood, obtained from a patient whose treatment included radiotherapy and nephrectomy. The receptors here all came from a woman in her forties or fifties with renal cell carcinoma.

The CDR3 loop reads CASSLEVRMGNNSPLHF. CDR3 DNA: TGCGCCAGCAGCTTGGAGGTACGGATGGGGAATAATTCACCCCTCCACTTT. The chain combines TRBV5-1 with TRBJ1-6, with no clear D. The germline V and J ends were trimmed by 0 bases and 5 bases, with 15 bases remaining between them. Germline-derived CDR1 and CDR2 are SGHRS and YFSETQ. This CDR3 has 17 residues.

The chain uses TRBV7-9 and TRBJ2-3, with D uncertain. With 8 bases removed from V and 0 bases from J, the gap between germline ends came to 9 bases. CDR1 and CDR2 (germline): SEHNR, FQNEAQ (reference sequence). This CDR3 is 13 amino acids long. The CDR3 DNA reads TGTGCCAGCGGAATACCTAGCACAGATACGCAGTATTTT. This sequence encodes CASGIPSTDTQYF.

V and J are TRBV15 and TRBJ2-7; 9 bases agree with TRBD1. V lost 4 bases to trimming and J lost 1 base; unmatched junction nucleotides: 2. This CDR3 has 14 amino acids. Germline CDR1 LNHNV, CDR2 YYDKDF (reference sequence). DNA of the CDR3: TGTGCCACCAGCACAGACAGGGGGTCCTACGAGCAGTACTTC. Translated: CATSTDRGSYEQYF.

The gene calls are TRBV25-1 and TRBJ2-1; unclear D gene. This CDR3 is 14 amino acids long. V lost 5 bases and J 2 bases, leaving 10 bases between the germline ends. Germline lookup yields CDR1 MGHDK and CDR2 SYGVNS. This CDR3 is CASSKGPPYNEQFF. Here the CDR3 DNA reads TGTGCCAGCAGTAAGGGCCCCCCCTACAATGAGCAGTTCTTC.

V is TRBV5-1 and J is TRBJ2-3, with D uncertain. The CDR3 covers 13 residues. V shed 3 bases and J shed 0 bases, with 5 bases lying between them. The germline CDR1 and CDR2 sequences are SGHRS and YFSETQ. The DNA for the CDR3 is TGCGCCAGCAGCTCATCTAGCACAGATACGCAGTATTTT. Protein: CASSSSSTDTQYF.

The rearrangement links TRBV9 to TRBJ2-7; 14 nucleotides match TRBD2. The ends lost 3 bases at V and 7 bases at J; junction bases unmatched: 3. The CDR3 runs to 14 residues. CDR1 is SGDLS and CDR2 is YYNGEE in the germline V gene. The CDR3 region is CASSGTSGGQEQYF. The CDR3 nucleotides are TGTGCCAGCAGCGGGACTAGCGGGGGGCAAGAGCAGTACTTC.

In this sample, this clone turned up once. This rearrangement joins TRBV4-3 to TRBJ1-3; unclear D gene. Trimming removed 0 bases at V and 1 base at J, with 13 bases between. The CDR3 consists of 17 residues. CDR1 and CDR2 from the germline V gene are LGHNA and YSLEER. CDR3 region: CASSQDRPRASGNTIYF. In DNA form, the CDR3 reads TGCGCCAGCAGCCAAGATCGTCCTCGGGCATCTGGAAACACCATATATTTT.

This clone was recorded at least ten times. V and J are TRBV29-1 and TRBJ1-4; D possibly corresponds to TRBD1 (5 bases). V was clipped by 7 bases and J by 3 bases, with 9 bases between them. Germline V gene data show CDR1 as SQVTM and CDR2 as ANQGSEA. The CDR3 has 12 amino acids. The DNA for the CDR3 is TGCAGCGCAGGGATTTCTAATGAAAAACTGTTTTTT. The encoded protein is CSAGISNEKLFF.

The chain carries TRBV9 and TRBJ2-3, with 11 bases identical to TRBD2. The CDR3 spans 17 residues. Germline CDR1 is SGDLS and CDR2 is YYNGEE. V lost 3 bases to trimming and J lost 0 bases; unmatched junction nucleotides: 6. The CDR3 is CASSAGGLAVSTDTQYF. The CDR3 coding sequence is TGTGCCAGCAGCGCGGGGGGACTAGCGGTAAGCACAGATACGCAGTATTTT. The whole variable domain, remainder taken from reference TRBV9 and TRBJ2-3, is DSGVTQTPKHLITATGQRVTLRCSPRSGDLSVYWYQQSLDQGLQFLIQYYNGEERAKGNILERFSAQQFPDLHSELNLSSLELGDSALYFCASSAGGLAVSTDTQYFGPGTRLTVL.

The chain has TRBV27 and TRBJ1-2, with unresolved D. The CDR3 sequence is 12 residues long. CDR1 and CDR2 (germline): MNHEY, SMNVEV (reference sequence). The V and J ends lost 2 bases and 8 bases respectively, with 9 bases between them. The CDR3, as DNA: TGTGCCAGCAGTTTACTGGGATTCGGCTACACCTTC. Translating it yields CASSLLGFGYTF.

DNA for the CDR3: TGTGCCAGCAGTCGCCCCATGGCAGGTGGGAATGAGCAGTTCTTC. Its protein is CASSRPMAGGNEQFF. The V gene is TRBV5-8, the J gene TRBJ2-1; the D is unclear. CDR1 SGHTS and CDR2 YDEGEE come from the germline V gene. The CDR3 sequence is 15 residues long. Trimming stripped 5 bases from V and 7 bases from J, with 19 bases between.

V is TRBV5-1 and J is TRBJ2-3; D tentatively fits TRBD1 or TRBD2 (5 bases each). The CDR3 extends over 14 amino acids. V was clipped by 0 bases and J by 6 bases, with 11 bases between them. The germline gives CDR1 SGHRS, CDR2 YFSETQ. CDR3 sequence reads: CASSLDGASDTQYF. The CDR3 nucleotides read TGCGCCAGCAGCTTGGACGGGGCCTCTGATACGCAGTATTTT. The variable domain in full, completed from reference TRBV5-1 and TRBJ2-3, reads KAGVTQTPRYLIKTRGQQVTLSCSPISGHRSVSWYQQTPGQGLQFLFEYFSETQRNKGNFPGRFSGRQFSNSRSEMNVSTLELGDSALYLCASSLDGASDTQYFGPGTRLTVL.

This clone occurred a few times. As DNA, the CDR3 is TGTGCCAGCACAGGGCTCTTGAACACTGAAGCTTTCTTT. It codes for CASTGLLNTEAFF. The chain links TRBV18 to TRBJ1-1; tentatively, D is TRBD1 (6 bases). Germline CDR1 is KGHSH and CDR2 is LQKENI. This CDR3 comprises 13 residues. V lost 8 bases, J lost 0 bases, and 10 bases lay in between. The full variable domain, with the rest looked up from reference TRBV18 and TRBJ1-1, is NAGVMQNPRHLVRRRGQEARLRCSPMKGHSHVYWYRQLPEEGLKFMVYLQKENIIDESGMPKERFSAEFPKEGPSILRIQQVVRGDSAAYFCASTGLLNTEAFFGQGTRLTVV.

To note about this clone: Germline and junction disagree at one end, which may indicate a read error. This chain uses TRBV14 with TRBJ1-2; D not resolved. This CDR3 is 13 amino acids long. Germline V CDR1 and CDR2: SGHDN, FVKESK. The CDR3 DNA reads TGTGCCAACAGCCAAGGCCCGACCTATGGCTACACCTTC. Its translation: CANSQGPTYGYTF.

The V call is TRBV5-1, the J call TRBJ2-2; 9 bases map to TRBD2. Germline-derived CDR1 and CDR2 are SGHRS and YFSETQ. The CDR3 consists of 16 residues. With V trimmed by 1 base and J by 6 bases, 7 bases remained unmatched. CDR3 nucleotides: TGCGCCAGCAGCTTGTCCTCGGGACTAGCCTCCGGGGAGCTGTTTTTT. It encodes CASSLSSGLASGELFF.

In its sample, this clone was seen once. The gene calls are TRBV4-3 and TRBJ2-1, with unresolved D. V was pared by 6 bases and J by 8 bases, with 8 bases between. In germline, CDR1 is LGHNA, CDR2 YSLEER. CDR3 length equals 11 residues. The CDR3 DNA sequence: TGCGCCAGCAGAGGCCGGGATGAGCAGTTCTTC. Translation: CASRGRDEQFF.

V gene TRBV2 combines with J gene TRBJ2-3; TRBD1 is a possible D gene (6 bases). V was trimmed by 11 bases and J by 1 base, leaving 16 bases between them. This CDR3 has 14 residues. Germline V gene lookup returns CDR1 SNHLY and CDR2 FYNNEI. CDR3 loop: CAGRGGLGTDTQYF. The CDR3 DNA reads TGTGCCGGGCGAGGGGGATTAGGCACAGATACGCAGTATTTT.

This chain uses TRBV11-2 with TRBJ1-3; D is possibly TRBD1 (5 bases). Germline V gives CDR1 SGHAT, CDR2 FQNNGV. V lost 6 bases, J lost 6 bases, and 21 bases lay in between. The CDR3 has 16 amino acids. The CDR3 loop reads CASRTLLGQGANTIYF. CDR3 coding DNA: TGTGCCAGCAGGACACTATTGGGGCAGGGTGCAAACACCATATATTTT.

V gene TRBV5-1 combines with J gene TRBJ2-3, with 8 bases that match TRBD1. Germline V gene sequence: CDR1 SGHRS, CDR2 YFSETQ. Trimming removed 3 bases from V and 1 base from J; junction bases left unmatched: 4. This CDR3 comprises 15 residues. The CDR3 sequence is CASSSKTGGTDTQYF. DNA for the CDR3: TGCGCCAGCAGCTCTAAGACAGGGGGCACAGATACGCAGTATTTT.

The count of this clone is one. The V call is TRBV10-3, the J call TRBJ2-2, with 14 bases aligning to TRBD2. The V gene end was trimmed by 6 bases and the J gene end by 7 bases; junction bases not matched to a gene: 22. The CDR3 runs to 21 residues. Germline loops: CDR1 ENHRY, CDR2 SYGVKD. DNA for the CDR3: TGTGCCATCAGCGGCAGGGGAACCGGGACTAGCGGGGGCCCTAGAGGCGGGGAGCTGTTTTTT. This encodes CAISGRGTGTSGGPRGGELFF.

V is TRBV7-2 and J is TRBJ2-1; no definite D call. The CDR3 length is 14 residues. Germline V CDR1 and CDR2: SGHTA, FQGNSA. V was clipped by 2 bases and J by 5 bases, with 10 bases between them. DNA for the CDR3: TGTGCCAGCAGCTTACGGCTGATACACAATGAGCAGTTCTTC. Amino acid sequence: CASSLRLIHNEQFF. Filled out from reference TRBV7-2 and TRBJ2-1, the complete variable domain reads GAGVSQSPSNKVTEKGKDVELRCDPISGHTALYWYRQSLGQGLEFLIYFQGNSAPDKSGLPSDRFSAERTGGSVSTLTIQRTQQEDSAVYLCASSLRLIHNEQFFGPGTRLTVL.